A selection of T cell receptor beta chains follows, all from one sample in a study of post-analysis software for immune sequencing data. TCRdb re-called the PCR reads through MiXCR, storing one row per CDR3 protein. The data contain roughly 800,000 distinct CDR3 sequences, roughly 27% of them singletons. The sequenced sample was blood. These receptors all stem from a girl under 18 with multiple sclerosis. CDR3s include the opening cysteine and the closing phenylalanine or tryptophan. Fields, in order: clone size, D gene, J gene, V gene, CDR3 DNA, CDR3 protein. D genes are given only for firm matches. Size is stated for part of the rows, as once, few or many counts, or as a class when the clone is expanded.

few	TRBD2	TRBJ2-1	TRBV6-4	TGTGCCAGCACGGGGGGTAGCGGGACACTGTTCTTC	CASTGGSGTLFF
-	-	TRBJ1-1	TRBV28	TGTGCCAGCAGTTGGGACAATGAAGCTTTCTTT	CASSWDNEAFF
-	-	TRBJ2-3	TRBV20-1	TGCAGTGCTAGAGATGGGGCCCAGGCCACAGATACGCAGTATTTT	CSARDGAQATDTQYF
-	-	TRBJ1-3	TRBV12-3/TRBV12-4	TGTGCCAGCAGTTTACAGGCGAGCTCTGGAAACACCATATATTTT	CASSLQASSGNTIYF
-	-	TRBJ1-5	TRBV20-1	TGCAGTGCTCAGCGGTTCAGCAATCAGCCCCAGCATTTT	CSAQRFSNQPQHF
few	-	TRBJ1-2	TRBV7-8	TGTGCCAGCAGCTTAGGGGGTTTCCGGGGGGATGGCTGCACCTTC	CASSLGGFRGDGCTF
-	-	TRBJ2-3	TRBV18	TGTGCCAGCTCACCACGCGGCAACCCAGATACGCAGTATTTT	CASSPRGNPDTQYF
few	-	TRBJ2-4	TRBV11-2	TGTGCCAGCAGCACCGACACTGGATCGTTCGACATTCAGTACTTC	CASSTDTGSFDIQYF
-	-	TRBJ1-1	TRBV12-3/TRBV12-4	TGTGCCAGCAGTTTTCCCAGCACGGCGCGGGATTACACTGAAGCTTTCTTT	CASSFPSTARDYTEAFF
once	TRBD1	TRBJ1-2	TRBV12-3/TRBV12-4	TGTGCCAGCAGTCCCCAAGGACAGGGGAGGTCTGGCTACACCTTC	CASSPQGQGRSGYTF
-	TRBD2	TRBJ2-1	TRBV5-5	TGTGCCAGCAGCTCGGTTGTAGCGGGTGTTACTGAGCAGTTCTTC	CASSSVVAGVTEQFF
-	-	TRBJ2-7	TRBV20-1	TGCAGTGCTTACCCTAGTGCCTCCTACGAGCAGTACTTC	CSAYPSASYEQYF
-	-	TRBJ1-1	TRBV25-1	TGTGCCAGCAGTGAATTTCGGGGTCAGTTGGGCACTGAAGCTTTCTTT	CASSEFRGQLGTEAFF
many	-	TRBJ2-1	TRBV20-1	TGCAGTTTACAACAGGTTCTAGTCTCCTACAATGAGCAGTTCTTC	CSLQQVLVSYNEQFF
-	-	TRBJ1-4	TRBV7-9	TGTGCCAGCACCCAAGAGAGTCCCGAAAAACTGTTTTTT	CASTQESPEKLFF
-	-	TRBJ1-1	TRBV20-1	TGCAGTGCTAGGAAGGGGCGAGGGACTGAAGCTTTCTTT	CSARKGRGTEAFF
many	TRBD2	TRBJ2-1	TRBV20-1	TGCAGTGCTGGACGGACTAGCATAAATGAGCAGTTCTTC	CSAGRTSINEQFF
few	-	TRBJ2-1	TRBV4-1	TGCGCCAGCAGCCGCATCGGATTACGGGGGGCCAAAGGCAATGAGCAGTTCTTC	CASSRIGLRGAKGNEQFF
few	TRBD2	TRBJ2-1	TRBV7-6	TGTGCCAGCAGACGTGGGACTAGGAACAATGAGCAGTTCTTC	CASRRGTRNNEQFF
few	TRBD2	TRBJ2-1	TRBV12-3/TRBV12-4	TGTGCCAGCAGACTGCGGGGGGACTACAATGAGCAGTTCTTC	CASRLRGDYNEQFF
-	-	TRBJ2-5	TRBV3-1	TGTGCCAGCACCCAGGGCAGGGGGGGGACCCAGTACTTC	CASTQGRGGTQYF
-	TRBD2	TRBJ2-3	TRBV24-1	TGTGCCACCTCATCACGGGGGGTCAGGAATACGCAGTATTTT	CATSSRGVRNTQYF
-	-	TRBJ2-6	TRBV29-1	TGCAGCGTTGAAGAGGGCGCAGCAGCTGCGAGCTCTGGGGCCAACGTCCGGACTTTC	CSVEEGAAAASSGANVRTF
-	-	TRBJ1-2	TRBV13	TGTGCCAGCAGCAAAAAAGGGGGTTTCCATGGCTACACCTTC	CASSKKGGFHGYTF
once	-	TRBJ1-5	TRBV28	TGTGCCAGCAGTTTATTGGAGGGTGTCGGCAATCAGCCCCAGCATTTT	CASSLLEGVGNQPQHF
-	-	TRBJ1-2	TRBV4-1	TGCGCCAGCAGCTCTTGGTCCGGGAGCGGCTACACCTTC	CASSSWSGSGYTF
-	TRBD1	TRBJ2-6	TRBV9	TGTGCCAGCAGCGCCAGGGGGCGAGGGTCCAACGTCCTGACTTTC	CASSARGRGSNVLTF
-	-	TRBJ2-7	TRBV7-2	TGTGCCGGCAGCTTAGATTCTTACGAGCAGTACTTC	CAGSLDSYEQYF
few	-	TRBJ2-7	TRBV10-3	TGTGCCATCAGTGAGGGACAGAACTCCTACGAGCAGTACTTC	CAISEGQNSYEQYF
-	TRBD2	TRBJ2-1	TRBV5-1	TGCGCCAGCAGCTTGGACGGGGGGGCCTACAATGAGCAGTTCTTC	CASSLDGGAYNEQFF
-	-	TRBJ1-4	TRBV20-1	TGCAGTGCTAGAGATATGCGGACGGCGTCCGAAAAACTGTTTTTT	CSARDMRTASEKLFF
few	-	TRBJ2-1	TRBV28	TGTGCCAGCAGTTCTCGAACACCGGGACTGCGGCTTCTGCATGAGCAGTTCTTC	CASSSRTPGLRLLHEQFF
-	TRBD1	TRBJ2-2	TRBV5-1	TGCGCCAGCAGCTTGGGGGGACAGGTCGGCGGCGGCACCGGGGAGCTGTTTTTT	CASSLGGQVGGGTGELFF
many	-	TRBJ2-3	TRBV9	TGTGCCAGCAGCGTACAACAGGCAGATACGCAGTATTTT	CASSVQQADTQYF
-	TRBD1	TRBJ1-2	TRBV10-3	TGTGCCATCGGGACAGGGGACGGTGGCTACACCTTC	CAIGTGDGGYTF
-	TRBD1	TRBJ2-7	TRBV5-1	TGCGCCAGCAGCCTCGTTTGGGACAGGGCCCACGAGCAGTACTTC	CASSLVWDRAHEQYF
few	-	TRBJ2-5	TRBV5-1	TGCGCCAGCAGCTTCTACGAGGAGCAGTACTTC	CASSFYEEQYF
many	-	TRBJ2-7	TRBV20-1	TGCAGTGCACGCGACTTGGACGGCGAGCAGTACTTC	CSARDLDGEQYF
-	-	TRBJ2-7	TRBV7-2	TGTGCCAGCAGCCGAACAGGGATCGACGAGCAGTACTTC	CASSRTGIDEQYF
-	-	TRBJ2-2	TRBV7-2	TGTGCCAGCAGCTTAAGTCGGGCGGTTGAAGGGGAGCTGTTTTTT	CASSLSRAVEGELFF
few	TRBD1	TRBJ2-5	TRBV28	TGTGCCAGCAGGCCGACCGGGACAGGGGCCCAAGAGACCCAGTACTTC	CASRPTGTGAQETQYF
-	-	TRBJ2-7	TRBV5-1	TGCGCCAGCAGCAAGCAGGGGATGGCCTACGGGCAGTACTTC	CASSKQGMAYGQYF
-	TRBD1	TRBJ2-1	TRBV7-2	TGTGCCAGCAGCTTGGAGACAGGGGTAAACATTCAGTTCTTC	CASSLETGVNIQFF
-	-	TRBJ2-7	TRBV20-1	TGCAGTGCTACGGCAGTAAGCTCCTACGAGCAGTACTTC	CSATAVSSYEQYF
many	TRBD2	TRBJ2-3	TRBV4-3	TGCGCCAGCAGCCAAGAAGCGGGGGCATCTACTAGCACAGATACGCAGTATTTT	CASSQEAGASTSTDTQYF
few	-	TRBJ2-5	TRBV14	TGTGCCAGCAGCCCCACAAATCTCCAAGAGACCCAGTACTTC	CASSPTNLQETQYF
few	-	TRBJ2-4	TRBV7-9	TGTGCCACGGTCTTGGGCAAAAACATTCAGTACTTC	CATVLGKNIQYF
many	TRBD1	TRBJ1-2	TRBV29-1	TGCAGCGTTGAAGGGACAGGGCTAAACTATGGCTACACCTTC	CSVEGTGLNYGYTF
-	-	TRBJ1-5	TRBV6-5	TGTGCCAGCAGCCCCGGAAGGTCGGGCAATCAGCCCCAGCATTTT	CASSPGRSGNQPQHF
few	-	TRBJ2-1	TRBV11-2	TGTGCCAGCAGCCGGGAAAACAATGAGCAGTTCTTC	CASSRENNEQFF
-	-	TRBJ2-1	TRBV7-9	TGTGCCCCCGCGAGGGTCGACAATGAGCAGTTCTTC	CAPARVDNEQFF
-	-	TRBJ2-2	TRBV24-1	TGTGCCACCAGTGATTTGACCCCCAACACCGGGGAGCTGTTTTTT	CATSDLTPNTGELFF
few	-	TRBJ1-5	TRBV5-5	TGTGCCAGCAGCTTATTTCTTGGGGGAAACTATCAGCCCCAGCATTTT	CASSLFLGGNYQPQHF
-	-	TRBJ1-1	TRBV3-1	TGTGCCAGCAGCCAAGAGGGTGGGGGGAACACTGAAGCTTTCTTT	CASSQEGGGNTEAFF
few	-	TRBJ2-3	TRBV9	TGTGCCAGCAGCTTCGGACAGAAAACAGATACGCAGTATTTT	CASSFGQKTDTQYF